This entry lists 9 T cell receptor beta chains sequenced from one sample in a study of tumor-infiltrating lymphocytes in primary liver carcinoma. The roughly 20-34 mg bulk tissue piece was not sorted before simultaneous RNA and DNA extraction. With a constant-region primer, TCR beta cDNA was made from approximately 450 ng of total RNA. Three rounds of nested multiplex PCR with slightly modified ARM-PCR produced TCR beta libraries. The opening two PCR rounds, 10 cycles each, paired TRBV1-TRBV30 forward primers with a C-beta reverse primer. TCRdb re-called the multiplex PCR reads through MiXCR, storing one row per CDR3 protein. This table has 100,000 or so distinct CDR3 sequences, 55% to 80% appearing once. The material sequenced was liver tumor tissue from sampling region 2. The sample's subset: tumor region T2, inferior pole. The receptors originated from a woman aged 55 to 70 with primary liver carcinoma and hepatitis B virus infection.

In its sample, this clonotype was seen once. One junction end does not reproduce the germline sequence, and a read error may be involved. The genes are TRBV10-1 and TRBJ2-1; D ambiguous. The CDR3 consists of 15 residues. CDR1 and CDR2 from the germline V gene are WNHNN and SYGVQD (reference sequence). The CDR3 spells CASSETSGLYNGQFF. The CDR3 DNA reads TGCGCTAGCAGTGAGACGTCCGGGCTATACAATGGGCAGTTCTTC.

The V call is TRBV11-2, the J call TRBJ2-3; tentatively, D is TRBD1 or TRBD2 (5 bases each). Deletions cut 9 bases from V and 2 bases from J, with 18 bases between. This CDR3 is 15 amino acids long. Germline lookup yields CDR1 SGHAT and CDR2 FQNNGV. DNA for the CDR3: TGTGCCAGGGGGCCCTCTGCGACTAACACAGATACGCAGTATTTT. This sequence encodes CARGPSATNTDTQYF.

Comment on this clonotype: A much larger clone differs by one base, so this may be a read error. The chain employs TRBV6-1 and TRBJ2-4, with 8 bases fitting TRBD1. The CDR3 loop spans 11 amino acids. CDR1 MNHNS and CDR2 SASEGT come from the germline V gene. CDR3 nucleotides: TGTGCCAGCCACAGGGGGGACATTAAGTACTTC. It translates to CASHRGDIKYF.

The rearrangement uses TRBV4-1 and TRBJ1-5, with unresolved D. The germline V gene has CDR1 MGHRA and CDR2 YSYEKL. This CDR3 is 13 amino acids long. The CDR3 DNA follows: TGCACCAACAGCCAAGGGTCGGGTCAGCCCCAGCATTTT. This translates into CTNSQGSGQPQHF.

This clonotype was observed a single time. The junction does not match germline at one end; this may be a read error. V and J are TRBV11-3 and TRBJ2-3; a weak D match, TRBD1 (5 bases). Germline CDR1 is SGHNT and CDR2 is YENEEA. The length of the CDR3 is 16 residues. Written as DNA, the CDR3 is TGTGCCAGCAACCCCCGACAGAGGTCAAGCACAGATACGCAATATTTT. Amino acid sequence: CASNPRQRSSTDTQYF.

This clonotype was picked up one time. This likely comes from a read error, as the CDR3 has no conserved phenylalanine or tryptophan at its end. V gene TRBV29-1 combines with J gene TRBJ2-3; TRBD1 might be the D (6 bases). This CDR3 has 14 residues. The germline gives CDR1 SQVTM, CDR2 ANQGSEA. The CDR3: CSVGDRTLTDTQYS. CDR3 sequence (DNA): TGCAGTGTTGGTGACAGGACCCTCACAGATACGCAGTATTCA.

This chain links TRBV5-1 with TRBJ1-5, with D possibly being TRBD1 (6 bases). Germline CDR1 reads SGHRS; CDR2 reads YFSETQ. V lost 0 bases to trimming and J lost 2 bases, with 12 bases between them. The CDR3 totals 16 residues. CDR3 protein: CASSLVAGGGNQPQHF. Here the CDR3 DNA reads TGCGCCAGCAGCTTGGTAGCGGGGGGCGGCAATCAGCCCCAGCATTTT.

Turning to this clonotype: One base away lies a much larger clone, so this may be a sequencing read error. This sequence joins TRBV6-1 and TRBJ2-7, with a weak D call TRBD1 (5 bases). This CDR3 region has 12 residues. Germline V gives CDR1 MNHNS, CDR2 SASEGT. The CDR3 DNA follows: TGTGACAGCAGGGTAATCCCCTACGAGCAGTACTTC. Encoded protein: CDSRVIPYEQYF.

The sample holds many counts of this clonotype. The rearrangement links TRBV5-4 to TRBJ1-6; weak D call: TRBD1 (6 bases). Trimming cost V 0 bases and J 10 bases, with 20 bases left between them. Germline assignment: CDR1 SGHNT and CDR2 YYREEE (reference sequence). The CDR3 has 17 amino acids. The CDR3 sequence: CASSLGTSGGSRSPLHF. CDR3 coding DNA: TGTGCCAGCAGCTTGGGAACGTCCGGGGGCTCGCGGTCACCCCTCCACTTT. Full variable domain (missing parts from reference TRBV5-4 and TRBJ1-6): ETGVTQSPTHLIKTRGQQVTLRCSSQSGHNTVSWYQQALGQGPQFIFQYYREEENGRGNFPPRFSGLQFPNYSSELNVNALELDDSALYLCASSLGTSGGSRSPLHFGNGTRLTVT.